This TCR beta chain was obtained from a study of post-analysis software for immune sequencing data. Study-wide background: Included courses were relapsing-remitting and secondary progressive multiple sclerosis; progressive-relapsing multiple sclerosis was also included.

This clonotype came up a few times. The antigen remains unidentified. Whole-study findings and limits: F measure clustering grouped samples strongly by preparation batch. When compared against controls, multiple sclerosis patients showed significantly lower normalized Chao1 diversity. There were roughly 5 TRBV segments more frequent in patients than controls, and TRBV5-6, TRBV5-1 and TRBV20-1 were among them.

There are 14 residues in the CDR3. The V gene's germline CDR1 is SGHVS and CDR2 FQNEAQ. Trimming took 5 bases from V and 6 from J; bases not matched to a gene: 9. Unique molecular identifiers were present in the TCR beta cDNA libraries. Some 540,000 cDNA molecules were obtained from about 0.98 to 11 million T cells. TCRdb re-called the PCR reads through MiXCR, storing one row per CDR3 protein. The table has more than 350,000 distinct CDR3 sequences, 30% to 40% seen once. This sequence joins TRBV7-8 and TRBJ2-7, with 8 bases that match TRBD1. The source material was blood. The sequence was collected from a girl aged 2-10 years with multiple sclerosis. The CDR3 DNA reads TGTGCCAGCAGCGTAGACAGGGGCTCTGGCGAGCAGTACTTC. It is translated as CASSVDRGSGEQYF.